This is a list of T cell receptor beta chains from one sample in a study of OX40 agonist ivuxolimab in advanced cancers. Generated by immunoSEQ multiplex PCR, the TCRdb table keeps only in-frame clones and is missing some. Of some 76,000 clones listed, nearly 95% are singletons. The starting material was CD4+ or CD8+ T cells sorted from blood, obtained in a trial of the OX40 agonist ivuxolimab. These receptors were collected from an adult with an advanced solid tumor such as melanoma, head and neck, liver or kidney cancer. Both conserved end residues are part of each CDR3. Fields, in order: clone size, D gene, V gene, J gene, CDR3 protein, CDR3 DNA. A D gene is named only where the DNA matches it firmly. Clone size is not always given. Where it is, it says once, few, many or a class for expanded clones.

size: .
D: .
V: TRBV30
J: TRBJ2-2
CDR3: CAWSVGGTGELFF
DNA: TGTGCCTGGAGTGTTGGGGGCACCGGGGAGCTGTTTTTT

size: .
D: TRBD1
V: TRBV13
J: TRBJ1-1
CDR3: CASSLSGTGDTEAFF
DNA: TGTGCCAGCAGCTTAAGTGGGACAGGGGACACTGAAGCTTTCTTT

size: .
D: .
V: TRBV9
J: TRBJ2-1
CDR3: CASSARGGVSYNEQFF
DNA: TGTGCCAGCAGCGCCCGCGGAGGGGTCTCCTACAATGAGCAGTTCTTC

size: .
D: .
V: TRBV11-2
J: TRBJ1-1
CDR3: CASSFAHTEAFF
DNA: TGTGCCAGCAGCTTTGCTCACACTGAAGCTTTCTTT

size: .
D: .
V: TRBV7-8
J: TRBJ1-5
CDR3: CASSKEAVSNQPQHF
DNA: TGTGCCAGCAGCAAGGAAGCGGTTAGCAATCAGCCCCAGCATTTT

size: .
D: .
V: TRBV9
J: TRBJ2-3
CDR3: CASSVGGQDTQYF
DNA: TGTGCCAGCAGCGTAGGGGGGCAAGATACGCAGTATTTT

size: .
D: .
V: TRBV6-5
J: TRBJ1-6
CDR3: CASSYSNGGNSPLHF
DNA: TGTGCCAGCAGTTACTCGAATGGGGGTAATTCACCCCTCCACTTT

size: .
D: .
V: TRBV27
J: TRBJ1-2
CDR3: CASSFAGVGYGYTF
DNA: TGTGCCAGCAGTTTTGCCGGGGTCGGGTATGGCTACACCTTC

size: .
D: .
V: TRBV30
J: TRBJ2-2
CDR3: CAWSVFVAIANTGELFF
DNA: TGTGCCTGGAGTGTCTTCGTGGCAATTGCGAACACCGGGGAGCTGTTTTTT

size: .
D: TRBD1
V: TRBV6-1
J: TRBJ2-7
CDR3: CASPGTGPYEQYF
DNA: TGTGCCAGCCCCGGGACAGGGCCCTACGAGCAGTACTTC

size: .
D: .
V: TRBV19
J: TRBJ1-1
CDR3: CASSPGRITEAFF
DNA: TGTGCCAGTAGTCCGGGACGGATTACTGAAGCTTTCTTT

size: .
D: .
V: TRBV11-2
J: TRBJ2-7
CDR3: CASSRGTAYEQYF
DNA: TGTGCCAGCAGCCGGGGGACGGCCTACGAGCAGTACTTC

size: .
D: .
V: TRBV28
J: TRBJ1-1
CDR3: CASSLRLAEAFF
DNA: TGTGCCAGCAGTTTAAGGCTGGCAGAAGCTTTCTTT

size: once
D: TRBD1
V: TRBV5-6
J: TRBJ2-3
CDR3: CASSGLGTGETDTQYF
DNA: TGTGCCAGCAGCGGGCTTGGGACAGGGGAGACAGATACGCAGTATTTT

size: .
D: .
V: TRBV2
J: TRBJ2-3
CDR3: CASSQRDPASTDTQYF
DNA: TGTGCCAGCAGTCAAAGGGACCCTGCTAGCACAGATACGCAGTATTTT

size: .
D: .
V: TRBV27
J: TRBJ1-6
CDR3: CASSYPGLLHSPLHF
DNA: TGTGCCAGCAGCTATCCGGGACTCTTGCATTCACCCCTCCACTTT

size: .
D: .
V: TRBV27
J: TRBJ2-1
CDR3: CASSFGPSNEQFF
DNA: TGTGCCAGCAGTTTCGGTCCTAGCAATGAGCAGTTCTTC

size: few
D: .
V: TRBV6-5
J: TRBJ1-1
CDR3: CASSYTSMNTEAFF
DNA: TGTGCCAGCAGTTATACCTCAATGAACACTGAAGCTTTCTTT

size: once
D: .
V: TRBV5-6
J: TRBJ2-7
CDR3: CASSLRQSYEQYF
DNA: TGTGCCAGCAGCTTGCGACAATCCTACGAGCAGTACTTC

size: .
D: .
V: TRBV25-1
J: TRBJ2-2
CDR3: CASSVAIRPGATGELFF
DNA: TGTGCCAGCAGTGTAGCGATACGGCCAGGGGCCACCGGGGAGCTGTTTTTT

size: .
D: TRBD2
V: TRBV7-2
J: TRBJ2-1
CDR3: CASSKGTSGYNEQFF
DNA: TGTGCCAGCAGCAAGGGGACTAGCGGTTACAATGAGCAGTTCTTC

size: .
D: TRBD2
V: TRBV13
J: TRBJ2-7
CDR3: CATSSGAYEQYF
DNA: TGTGCCACGAGTAGCGGGGCCTACGAGCAGTACTTC

size: few
D: .
V: TRBV29-1
J: TRBJ1-1
CDR3: CSVAATAEAFF
DNA: TGCAGCGTTGCGGCGACAGCTGAAGCTTTCTTT

size: once
D: .
V: TRBV27
J: TRBJ2-5
CDR3: CASSLGVDSGKTQYF
DNA: TGTGCCAGCAGTTTAGGGGTGGATAGCGGAAAGACCCAGTACTTC

size: .
D: TRBD1
V: TRBV4-3
J: TRBJ2-7
CDR3: CASSQGGRGRYEQYF
DNA: TGCGCCAGCAGCCAAGGCGGCAGGGGGCGATACGAGCAGTACTTC

size: .
D: TRBD2
V: TRBV23-1
J: TRBJ2-5
CDR3: CARNSPLGLAGGTETQYF
DNA: TGCGCCAGGAATAGTCCCTTAGGGCTAGCGGGAGGCACCGAGACCCAGTACTTC

size: .
D: TRBD2
V: TRBV5-8
J: TRBJ2-2
CDR3: CASSLVKGLAVYGELFF
DNA: TGTGCCAGCAGCTTAGTAAAGGGACTAGCAGTTTACGGGGAGCTGTTTTTT

size: .
D: .
V: TRBV19
J: TRBJ1-5
CDR3: CASKKEGNQPQHF
DNA: TGTGCCAGTAAGAAAGAGGGCAATCAGCCCCAGCATTTT

size: .
D: .
V: TRBV19
J: TRBJ1-2
CDR3: CASSPGTGSHDGYTF
DNA: TGTGCCAGTAGTCCGGGCACAGGGTCTCATGATGGCTACACCTTC

size: .
D: TRBD1
V: TRBV27
J: TRBJ1-1
CDR3: CASSHRQGATEAFF
DNA: TGTGCCAGCAGTCATCGACAGGGGGCCACTGAAGCTTTCTTT

size: .
D: .
V: TRBV5-6
J: TRBJ2-2
CDR3: CASSPGLNTGELFF
DNA: TGTGCCAGCAGTCCGGGACTGAACACCGGGGAGCTGTTTTTT

size: .
D: .
V: TRBV9
J: TRBJ2-2
CDR3: CASSSGLLTGELFF
DNA: TGTGCCAGCAGCTCCGGACTCCTCACCGGGGAGCTGTTTTTT

size: .
D: TRBD1
V: TRBV10-1
J: TRBJ1-4
CDR3: CARAEDRATFATNEKLFF
DNA: TGCGCCAGGGCAGAAGACAGGGCCACTTTTGCAACTAATGAAAAACTGTTTTTT

size: few
D: TRBD1
V: TRBV4-2
J: TRBJ1-1
CDR3: CASSLGRQGKAFF
DNA: TGTGCCAGCAGCTTGGGGCGACAGGGCAAAGCTTTCTTT

size: .
D: TRBD1
V: TRBV7-6
J: TRBJ1-1
CDR3: CASSLRPDREVNTEAFF
DNA: TGTGCCAGCAGCTTAAGGCCGGACAGGGAGGTTAACACTGAAGCTTTCTTT

size: .
D: .
V: TRBV20-1
J: TRBJ2-7
CDR3: CSARGDEQYF
DNA: TGCAGTGCTAGAGGGGACGAGCAGTACTTC

size: .
D: .
V: TRBV27
J: TRBJ2-1
CDR3: CASSSWATWNNEQFF
DNA: TGTGCCAGCAGTTCATGGGCAACGTGGAACAATGAGCAGTTCTTC

size: .
D: .
V: TRBV7-8
J: TRBJ1-1
CDR3: CASSLVPVNTEAFF
DNA: TGTGCCAGCAGCTTAGTCCCGGTGAACACTGAAGCTTTCTTT

size: .
D: TRBD1
V: TRBV6-1
J: TRBJ2-7
CDR3: CASMFRGRYEQYF
DNA: TGTGCCAGCATGTTCAGGGGGCGGTACGAGCAGTACTTC

size: .
D: .
V: TRBV6-1
J: TRBJ2-5
CDR3: CASSDHRDFKETQYF
DNA: TGTGCCAGCAGTGATCACCGGGACTTTAAAGAGACCCAGTACTTC

size: once
D: TRBD2
V: TRBV30
J: TRBJ2-1
CDR3: CAWSVISPTSGFYNEQFF
DNA: TGTGCCTGGAGTGTCATATCGCCGACTAGCGGATTCTACAATGAGCAGTTCTTC

size: .
D: .
V: TRBV11-3
J: TRBJ1-2
CDR3: CASSPRGFSYGYTF
DNA: TGTGCCAGCAGCCCCAGGGGTTTTAGCTATGGCTACACCTTC